This T cell receptor (beta chain) originates from a study of shared clonotypes between healthy human individuals. Assay used: immunoSEQ multiplex PCR; TCRdb lists only in-frame clones, some missing. The table lists over 850,000 clones, approximately 80% of them singletons. Losses at the gene ends were 1 base for V and 9 bases for J; bases not matched to a gene: 6. Germline V CDR1 and CDR2: LGHNA, YNFKEQ. The CDR3 consists of 14 residues. This chain connects TRBV4-2 to TRBJ2-1; the match to TRBD2 covers 7 bases. The TCR comes from a young man in good health. Some clones in this sample may be carry-over from other donors' samples. The material sequenced was memory CD4+ T cells from PBMCs. The subset denotes: CD45RA-negative fraction. The CDR3 spells CASSQGTSATEQFF. The CDR3 DNA follows: TGTGCCAGCAGCCAAGGCACTAGCGCAACTGAGCAGTTCTTC.